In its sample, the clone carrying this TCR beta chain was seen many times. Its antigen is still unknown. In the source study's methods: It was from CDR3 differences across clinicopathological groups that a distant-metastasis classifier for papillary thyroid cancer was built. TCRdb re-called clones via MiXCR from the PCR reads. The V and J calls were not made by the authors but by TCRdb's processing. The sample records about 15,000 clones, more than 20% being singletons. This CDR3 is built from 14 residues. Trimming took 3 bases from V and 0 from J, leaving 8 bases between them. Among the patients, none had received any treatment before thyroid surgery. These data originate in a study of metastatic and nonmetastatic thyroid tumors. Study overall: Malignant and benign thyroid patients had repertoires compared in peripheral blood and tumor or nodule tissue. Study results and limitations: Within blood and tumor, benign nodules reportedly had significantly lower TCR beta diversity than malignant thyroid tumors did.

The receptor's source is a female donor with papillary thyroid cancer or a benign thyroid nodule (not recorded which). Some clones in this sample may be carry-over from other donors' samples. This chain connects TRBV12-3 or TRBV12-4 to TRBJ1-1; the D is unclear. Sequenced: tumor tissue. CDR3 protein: CASSFSHLNTEAFF. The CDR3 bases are TGTGCCAGCAGTTTTAGCCACCTGAACACTGAAGCTTTCTTT.